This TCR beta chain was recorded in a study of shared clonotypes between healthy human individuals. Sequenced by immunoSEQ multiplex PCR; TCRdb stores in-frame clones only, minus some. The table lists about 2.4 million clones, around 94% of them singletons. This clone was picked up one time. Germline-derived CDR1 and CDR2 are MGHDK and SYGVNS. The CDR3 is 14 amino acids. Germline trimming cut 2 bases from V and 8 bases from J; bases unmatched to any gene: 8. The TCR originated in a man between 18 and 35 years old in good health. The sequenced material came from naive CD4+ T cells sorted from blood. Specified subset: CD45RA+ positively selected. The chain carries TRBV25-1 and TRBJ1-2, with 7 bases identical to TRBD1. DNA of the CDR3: TGTGCCAGCAGTGAAGGGCCAGGGGGTGGCGGCTACACCTTC. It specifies CASSEGPGGGGYTF.